This entry lists 27 T cell receptor beta chains sequenced from one sample in a study of shared clonotypes between healthy human individuals (dated by TCRdb to 2019 to 2021). The method behind the library was the immunoSEQ multiplex PCR assay. Entries here come from immuneACCESS through TCRdb and include only in-frame sequences with V and J called. Some clones fail to appear in such tables; in the studies checked, an unresolved V gene covers under half of the shortfall, and the cause of the remainder is unknown. This sample gives about 2.1 million clones in total; about 93% of them show up just once. About 1.6% of the sample comes from the top ten. CD8 naive samples were obtained by positive selection for CCR7 among CD45RO-negative cells, yielding a CD45RA+CCR7+ population from which TemRA cells were excluded. The specimen sequenced was naive CD8+ T cells from PBMCs. What the cell subset or site label conveys for this sample: CD45RA+CCR7+. The origin of the receptors is a man aged 18-30 years in good health. Some clones in this sample may be carry-over from other donors' samples.

This clone is a singleton in its sample. Within the sample, other DNA sequences also encode this same CDR3. CDR3 residues: CSVRGFYGYTF. In DNA, the CDR3 is TGCAGCGTGCGGGGGTTCTATGGCTACACCTTC. The chain couples TRBV29-1 to TRBJ1-2; TRBD1 is a possible D gene (5 bases). Germline V gene sequence: CDR1 SQVTM, CDR2 ANQGSEA. The germline V and J ends were trimmed by 6 bases and 4 bases, with 9 bases remaining between them. The CDR3 runs 11 residues.

The rearrangement joins TRBV12-5 to TRBJ2-3, with D perhaps TRBD2 (7 bases). Trimming stripped 7 bases from V and 6 bases from J, with 26 bases between. This CDR3 contains 17 residues. The germline V gene has CDR1 LGHNT and CDR2 FRNRAP. The CDR3 reads CASAPLKGEGRGDTQYF. CDR3 coding DNA: TGTGCTAGTGCCCCTTTGAAGGGGGAGGGCCGCGGGGATACGCAGTATTTT.

This clone was seen a single time. The sample holds other DNA sequences that translate to the same CDR3. The chain carries TRBV5-1 and TRBJ2-7; 10 bases line up with TRBD1. The CDR3 sequence is 14 residues long. Trimming took 4 bases from V and 4 from J; bases not matched to a gene: 5. Germline CDR1 is SGHRS and CDR2 is YFSETQ. CDR3 nucleotides: TGCGCCAGCAGCCCGGGACAGGGGTCGTACGAGCAGTACTTC. This gives the protein CASSPGQGSYEQYF.

V is TRBV23-1 and J is TRBJ2-7; TRBD1 aligns across 8 bases. TRBV23-1 belongs to the ORF category, with a function that is uncertain. The trim removed 7 bases at V and 4 bases at J, leaving 15 bases unmatched. This CDR3 region has 16 residues. The CDR3 sequence: CASTSPRRDRKYEQYF. Here the CDR3 DNA reads TGCGCCAGCACTTCCCCCAGGCGGGACAGGAAATACGAGCAGTACTTC.

This CDR3 is CASSPGTTSEHFNYGYTF. In nucleotides, the CDR3 is TGTGCCAGCAGCCCAGGGACAACTAGCGAACATTTTAACTATGGCTACACCTTC. The genes are TRBV11-2 and TRBJ1-2; D is possibly TRBD1 (6 bases). CDR1 is SGHAT and CDR2 is FQNNGV in the germline V gene. Trimming removed 5 bases at V and 1 base at J, with 23 bases between. This CDR3 is built from 18 residues.

V gene TRBV28 combines with J gene TRBJ2-5; 8 bases are shared with TRBD1. Germline values: CDR1 MDHEN, CDR2 SYDVKM. This CDR3 has 14 residues. The V segment lost 6 bases and the J segment 1 base; nucleotides outside the gene matches: 4. The CDR3 loop reads CASSRQGLQETQYF. The CDR3 DNA follows: TGTGCCAGCAGCAGACAGGGGCTCCAAGAGACCCAGTACTTC.

The chain joins TRBV18 to TRBJ2-3; 8 bases line up with TRBD1. CDR1 and CDR2 (germline): KGHSH, LQKENI. V was pared by 4 bases and J by 1 base, with 7 bases of the junction left unmatched. This CDR3 spans 16 amino acids. The CDR3 protein is CASSQAGGWGTDTQYF. CDR3 DNA: TGTGCCAGCTCACAAGCAGGGGGCTGGGGCACAGATACGCAGTATTTT.

The chain combines TRBV4-1 with TRBJ2-7; TRBD2 matches 8 bases. Looked up from germline, CDR1 is MGHRA and CDR2 is YSYEKL. The trim removed 3 bases at V and 3 bases at J, leaving 1 base unmatched. The CDR3 totals 13 residues. The CDR3 region is CASSHGGVYEQYF. CDR3 nucleotides: TGCGCCAGCAGCCACGGGGGGGTCTACGAGCAGTACTTC.

The chain recombines TRBV28 with TRBJ2-3, with 9 positions matching TRBD1. CDR1 is MDHEN, CDR2 SYDVKM, per germline. This CDR3 has 17 amino acids. V dropped 6 bases and J dropped 5; count of bases not matched to a gene: 15. The CDR3 DNA reads as TGTGCCAGCAGCGAAATCCCCCGGGACAGGGCGCAAGATACGCAGTATTTT. This sequence encodes CASSEIPRDRAQDTQYF.

Turning to this clone: A much larger clonotype is one base distant, so this may be a read error. The chain is built from TRBV6-5 and TRBJ2-6, with D unclear. The length of the CDR3 is 14 residues. Germline lookup yields CDR1 MNHEY and CDR2 SVGAGI. The V end was cut by 2 bases, the J end by 0 bases, with 2 bases between. CDR3 nucleotide sequence: TGTGCCAGCAGTTACAGCTCTGGGGCCAACGTCCTGACTTTC. Translating gives CASSYSSGANVLTF.

V usage is TRBV21-1 and J usage is TRBJ2-7; the table's D call, TRBD2, was not checked against the DNA. TRBV21-1 is a pseudogene. The CDR3 runs to 16 residues. CDR3 sequence (DNA): TGTGCCAGCAGCAAAGGAAGGACTAGCGGAAACTACGAGCAGTACTTC. This encodes CASSKGRTSGNYEQYF.

The chain employs TRBV4-2 and TRBJ2-7, with D possibly being TRBD2 (6 bases). This CDR3 comprises 17 residues. CDR1 and CDR2 from the germline V gene are LGHNA and YNFKEQ. Trimming took 0 bases from V and 4 from J, leaving 19 bases between them. CDR3 loop: CASSQDYSSGAWYEQYF. The CDR3 DNA follows: TGTGCCAGCAGCCAAGATTATTCTTCGGGAGCATGGTACGAGCAGTACTTC.

The V and J genes are TRBV27 and TRBJ1-5; D may be TRBD1 (5 bases). Germline V gene data show CDR1 as MNHEY and CDR2 as SMNVEV (reference sequence). CDR3 length: 14 residues. The V gene lost 6 bases and the J gene lost 5 bases, with 14 bases spanning the gap. CDR3 DNA: TGTGCCAGCAGCCCCCGGGACCATGATCAGCCCCAGCATTTT. Amino acid sequence: CASSPRDHDQPQHF.

As concerns this clone: Being one base from a much bigger clone, this may be a read error. Distinct nucleotide sequences in the sample also encode this CDR3. The V and J genes are TRBV13 and TRBJ1-5; D is undetermined. V lost 0 bases, J lost 6 bases, and 3 bases lay in between. Germline CDR1 is PRHDT and CDR2 is FYEKMQ (reference sequence). This CDR3 has 12 amino acids. CDR3 DNA: TGTGCCAGCAGCTTAGGAGGTCAGCCCCAGCATTTT. It encodes CASSLGGQPQHF. The full variable domain, completed using reference TRBV13 and TRBJ1-5, is AAGVIQSPRHLIKEKRETATLKCYPIPRHDTVYWYQQGPGQDPQFLISFYEKMQSDKGSIPDRFSAQQFSDYHSELNMSSLELGDSALYFCASSLGGQPQHFGDGTRLSIL.

The J gene is TRBJ2-7, the V gene TRBV19; TRBD2 agrees at 7 bases. After removal of 5 bases from V and 1 base from J, the junction contained 11 bases not matched to a gene. This CDR3 is built from 16 residues. Germline V lookup: CDR1 LNHDA, CDR2 SQIVND (reference sequence). CDR3 region: CASSHGGIKRSYEQYF. The CDR3 DNA reads TGTGCCAGTAGTCACGGGGGGATAAAGAGGTCCTACGAGCAGTACTTC.

This rearrangement joins TRBV30 to TRBJ2-7; TRBD1 matches at 7 bases. The germline V gene has CDR1 GTSNPN and CDR2 SVGIG (reference sequence). CDR3 length: 15 amino acids. The trim removed 2 bases at V and 7 bases at J, leaving 14 bases unmatched. Written as DNA, the CDR3 is TGTGCCTGGAGTCCACGGACAGGACGACCTAGGGAGCAGTACTTC. As protein: CAWSPRTGRPREQYF.

CDR3 nucleotide sequence: TGTGCCATCAGTGAGGTTATGGTAGGAAACTATGGCTACACCTTC. This sequence encodes CAISEVMVGNYGYTF. V is TRBV10-3 and J is TRBJ1-2; D gene ambiguous. The ends were cut back, 2 bases at V and 2 bases at J, with 12 bases in the middle. Germline CDR1 reads ENHRY; CDR2 reads SYGVKD. There are 15 residues in the CDR3.

This sequence joins TRBV5-1 and TRBJ2-7; perhaps TRBD2 as D (6 bases). V was trimmed by 2 bases and J by 2 bases, leaving 11 bases between them. The germline V gene has CDR1 SGHRS and CDR2 YFSETQ. The CDR3 loop spans 14 amino acids. CDR3 region: CASSFGTWTYEQYF. In DNA form, the CDR3 reads TGCGCCAGCAGCTTCGGGACTTGGACCTACGAGCAGTACTTC. The whole variable domain, filled in from reference TRBV5-1 and TRBJ2-7, reads KAGVTQTPRYLIKTRGQQVTLSCSPISGHRSVSWYQQTPGQGLQFLFEYFSETQRNKGNFPGRFSGRQFSNSRSEMNVSTLELGDSALYLCASSFGTWTYEQYFGPGTRLTVT.

The V gene is TRBV10-1, the J gene TRBJ2-2, with a possible D match to TRBD2 (6 bases). V gave up 4 bases and J gave up 7 bases, with 19 bases separating them. The CDR3 totals 16 residues. The germline V gene has CDR1 WNHNN and CDR2 SYGVQD (reference sequence). CDR3 amino acids: CASSGVRGIVGGELFF. Here the CDR3 DNA reads TGCGCCAGCAGTGGGGTTCGGGGGATCGTTGGCGGGGAGCTGTTTTTT.

This clone was seen a handful of times. V gene TRBV5-1 combines with J gene TRBJ1-1; D ambiguous. Trimming removed 1 base from V and 6 bases from J, with 10 bases in between. The germline gives CDR1 SGHRS, CDR2 YFSETQ. The CDR3 is 13 amino acids. This CDR3 is CASSLWDRAEAFF. CDR3 nucleotides: TGCGCCAGCAGCTTGTGGGATCGGGCTGAAGCTTTCTTT.

The chain is built from TRBV29-1 and TRBJ2-4, with D uncertain. Germline loops: CDR1 SQVTM, CDR2 ANQGSEA. CDR3 size: 14 residues. V lost 7 bases and J lost 0, with 13 bases in between. The CDR3 nucleotides are TGCAGCGCCTGGTCGGCTCTAGCCAAAAACATTCAGTACTTC. This translates into CSAWSALAKNIQYF.

A single count supports this clone. The chain combines TRBV28 with TRBJ2-2; 7 nucleotides match TRBD1. The trim removed 9 bases at V and 5 bases at J, leaving 15 bases unmatched. CDR1 and CDR2 (germline): MDHEN, SYDVKM. There are 16 residues in the CDR3. Written as DNA, the CDR3 is TGTGCCAGTCTCCGGGACAGCAGATATGTGACCGGGGAGCTGTTTTTT. It yields the protein CASLRDSRYVTGELFF.

This chain links TRBV28 with TRBJ2-7, with D unclear. The germline gives CDR1 MDHEN, CDR2 SYDVKM. Trimming removed 1 base from V and 3 bases from J, with 7 bases in between. The CDR3 has 13 residues. CDR3 in DNA: TGTGCCAGCAGTTTATTAATCGGCTACGAGCAGTACTTC. Translation gives CASSLLIGYEQYF.

This rearrangement joins TRBV11-2 to TRBJ2-1, with D unclear. CDR3 length equals 13 residues. The germline V gene encodes CDR1 SGHAT and CDR2 FQNNGV. V was pared by 5 bases and J by 2 bases, with 7 bases between. CDR3 protein: CASSKTAYNEQFF. The CDR3 DNA reads as TGTGCCAGCAGCAAAACAGCCTACAATGAGCAGTTCTTC. The whole variable domain, filled in from reference TRBV11-2 and TRBJ2-1, reads EAGVAQSPRYKIIEKRQSVAFWCNPISGHATLYWYQQILGQGPKLLIQFQNNGVVDDSQLPKDRFSAERLKGVDSTLKIQPAKLEDSAVYLCASSKTAYNEQFFGPGTRLTVL.

The CDR3 nucleotides are TGTGCCAGCAGCACTACGGGAGGTTACGAGCAGTACTTC. This translates into CASSTTGGYEQYF. V is TRBV9 and J is TRBJ2-7; 7 bases align to TRBD2. The CDR3 length is 13 residues. Germline trimming cut 4 bases from V and 4 bases from J; bases unmatched to any gene: 5. Germline CDR1 SGDLS, CDR2 YYNGEE. The variable domain in full, completed from reference TRBV9 and TRBJ2-7, reads DSGVTQTPKHLITATGQRVTLRCSPRSGDLSVYWYQQSLDQGLQFLIQYYNGEERAKGNILERFSAQQFPDLHSELNLSSLELGDSALYFCASSTTGGYEQYFGPGTRLTVT.

This chain connects TRBV27 to TRBJ1-6; the D gene is possibly TRBD1 (6 bases). Germline CDR1 is MNHEY and CDR2 is SMNVEV (reference sequence). With 7 bases removed from V and 10 bases from J, the gap between germline ends came to 17 bases. There are 14 residues in the CDR3. CDR3 sequence reads: CASTPMGGQSPLHF. CDR3 sequence (DNA): TGTGCCAGCACCCCTATGGGGGGCCAATCACCCCTCCACTTT.

The chain carries TRBV13 and TRBJ1-3; no clear D gene. With 11 bases removed from V and 0 bases from J, the gap between germline ends came to 17 bases. CDR3 length equals 15 residues. CDR1 PRHDT and CDR2 FYEKMQ come from the germline V gene (reference sequence). CDR3 nucleotide sequence: TGTGCCGTAGTCCGGGGTGGGAGCTCTGGAAACACCATATATTTT. Protein sequence: CAVVRGGSSGNTIYF.